Below are 2 T cell receptor beta chains sequenced from a single sample in a study of blood T cell repertoires in COVID-19. Clones were sequenced by immunoSEQ multiplex PCR, and TCRdb holds only the in-frame ones, with some missing. The top ten clones hold 7% to 7.5% of a sample with 350,000 to 450,000 clones, approximately 86% of them seen once. Sequenced: peripheral blood. These receptor sequences come from a woman in her sixties or seventies with COVID-19, enrolled during active disease.

This clone was recorded once. CDR3 nucleotides: TGTGCCAGCAGCTTATGGGACAGGGGTACAGATACGCAGTATTTT. Encoded protein: CASSLWDRGTDTQYF. The chain has TRBV5-4 and TRBJ2-3, with 10 bases that match TRBD1. The CDR3 spans 15 residues. The V segment lost 2 bases and the J segment 3 bases; nucleotides outside the gene matches: 3. Germline V gives CDR1 SGHNT, CDR2 YYREEE (reference sequence).

The CDR3 DNA reads as TGTGCCAGCAGTTACTCCTTATCCTACGAGCAGTACTTC. Its translation: CASSYSLSYEQYF. The V and J genes are TRBV6-5 and TRBJ2-7; D is ambiguous. Germline CDR1 reads MNHEY; CDR2 reads SVGAGI. V lost 0 bases to trimming and J lost 1 base, with 4 bases between them. The CDR3 has 13 amino acids.